This is a list of T cell receptor beta chains from one sample in a study of blood T cell repertoires in COVID-19. Profiled with immunoSEQ multiplex PCR; TCRdb holds only in-frame clones, not every one. The sample yields around 260,000 clones, about 89% seen once. Sample: peripheral blood. These receptors all stem from a middle-aged man who had recovered from COVID-19. CDR3s leave out the opening cysteine and the closing phenylalanine or tryptophan. Fields, in order: clone size, V gene, CDR3 protein. Clone size is shown for a subset of rows, as once, few, many or a class of expanded clone.

abundance: NA
v_gene: TRBV5-1
CDR3aa: ASSRIAGRSTDTQY

abundance: NA
v_gene: TRBV6-6
CDR3aa: ASSTDDSYQPQH

abundance: once
v_gene: TRBV15
CDR3aa: ATSRDYSNQPQH

abundance: NA
v_gene: TRBV9
CDR3aa: ASSVGRDEQF

abundance: NA
v_gene: TRBV7-6
CDR3aa: ASSPRARFLETQY

abundance: NA
v_gene: TRBV20-1
CDR3aa: SASRGIGNYGYT

abundance: NA
v_gene: TRBV6-2/TRBV6-3
CDR3aa: ASSHQAGSVGTYEQY

abundance: NA
v_gene: TRBV27
CDR3aa: ASSSDWGAYEQY

abundance: once
v_gene: TRBV19
CDR3aa: ASSRLAGGTYEQY

abundance: NA
v_gene: TRBV7-6
CDR3aa: ASSLVGATSGRPSDTQY

abundance: NA
v_gene: TRBV19
CDR3aa: ASSIGTGGYEQY

abundance: NA
v_gene: TRBV4-2
CDR3aa: ASKDPGGTYNEQF

abundance: NA
v_gene: TRBV7-2
CDR3aa: ASSPRGSGADTQY

abundance: NA
v_gene: TRBV10-3
CDR3aa: AISRGRDGNQPQH

abundance: NA
v_gene: TRBV11-2
CDR3aa: ASSRGVTDSPLH

abundance: few
v_gene: TRBV7-9
CDR3aa: ASSSATSGRYTGELF

abundance: NA
v_gene: TRBV6-1
CDR3aa: ASSENSGQGRHEQY

abundance: once
v_gene: TRBV5-5
CDR3aa: ASSPLDGEAF

abundance: NA
v_gene: TRBV12-2
CDR3aa: ASRFLQGARNNEQF

abundance: NA
v_gene: TRBV5-1
CDR3aa: ASSLGSLEVNEQF

abundance: NA
v_gene: TRBV7-2
CDR3aa: ASSFSGGSADTQY

abundance: once
v_gene: TRBV28
CDR3aa: ASRPDNRVGYT

abundance: NA
v_gene: TRBV4-1
CDR3aa: ASSLQGSLSEQY

abundance: NA
v_gene: TRBV5-8
CDR3aa: ASSLGFQGARDEQF

abundance: NA
v_gene: TRBV19
CDR3aa: ASNPKGQGTNYGYT

abundance: NA
v_gene: TRBV6-2/TRBV6-3
CDR3aa: ASSYSAGMDNQPQH

abundance: once
v_gene: TRBV30
CDR3aa: AWSDPDTPPADTQY

abundance: NA
v_gene: TRBV27
CDR3aa: ATRDGGNTEAF

abundance: NA
v_gene: TRBV12-3/TRBV12-4
CDR3aa: ASSLVTGQGYT

abundance: NA
v_gene: TRBV6-1
CDR3aa: ASSARQTGAVYEQF

abundance: NA
v_gene: TRBV5-4
CDR3aa: ASSLAASGGWYNEQF

abundance: NA
v_gene: TRBV6-5
CDR3aa: AVGRRQGKREQY

abundance: NA
v_gene: TRBV10-3
CDR3aa: ASSGTSKIDTQY

abundance: NA
v_gene: TRBV27
CDR3aa: ASGPGSEQF

abundance: NA
v_gene: TRBV5-1
CDR3aa: ASSLTSGGTLSSYEQY

abundance: NA
v_gene: TRBV19
CDR3aa: ASSRRIGGYGYT

abundance: NA
v_gene: TRBV19
CDR3aa: ASSTPDRIYGYT

abundance: NA
v_gene: TRBV3-1/TRBV3-2
CDR3aa: ASSPGREKTYEQY

abundance: NA
v_gene: TRBV6-6
CDR3aa: ASSYPGQGNYGYT

abundance: NA
v_gene: TRBV30
CDR3aa: AWSYYPGVYEQY

abundance: NA
v_gene: TRBV5-1
CDR3aa: ASTLQTQGNTEAF

abundance: NA
v_gene: TRBV19
CDR3aa: ASSIGVTGPKGTQY

abundance: NA
v_gene: TRBV7-2
CDR3aa: ASRAFLQPSQGTQY

abundance: NA
v_gene: TRBV19
CDR3aa: ASSLPPGELF

abundance: NA
v_gene: TRBV12-5
CDR3aa: ASAVTAGDRNIQY

abundance: once
v_gene: TRBV19
CDR3aa: ASSEGTGHSGANVLT

abundance: NA
v_gene: TRBV3-1/TRBV3-2
CDR3aa: ASSPTHRYYGYT

abundance: NA
v_gene: TRBV10-3
CDR3aa: AISGGQGIEAF

abundance: NA
v_gene: TRBV7-9
CDR3aa: ASSSRQAFPYEQY

abundance: NA
v_gene: TRBV2
CDR3aa: ASSEFREETQY

abundance: few
v_gene: TRBV25-1
CDR3aa: ASRERSGAF

abundance: NA
v_gene: TRBV4-3
CDR3aa: ASSQEYSPPV

abundance: once
v_gene: TRBV5-3
CDR3aa: ARSLSLRRGTQY

abundance: NA
v_gene: TRBV5-1
CDR3aa: ASSPTGNVPSGANVLT

abundance: NA
v_gene: TRBV6-5
CDR3aa: ASSYSEETQY

abundance: NA
v_gene: TRBV18
CDR3aa: ASSRGITDTQY

abundance: NA
v_gene: TRBV19
CDR3aa: ASSTGTDYGYT

abundance: NA
v_gene: TRBV19
CDR3aa: ASPSHSTSGRTSYNEQF

abundance: NA
v_gene: TRBV6-2/TRBV6-3
CDR3aa: ASSYPDRDYYGYT

abundance: NA
v_gene: TRBV27
CDR3aa: ASSSPGRTTEAF